One and the same sample provided the 18 T cell receptor beta chains below, sequenced in a study of blood T cell repertoires in COVID-19 (dated by TCRdb to 2018 to 2020). Library creation used the immunoSEQ multiplex PCR assay. TCRdb holds this immuneACCESS table with in-frame rearrangements only. Some clones are missing; in checked studies, unresolved V genes explain under half, and the rest has no known cause. For this sample the table gives 250,000 to 300,000 clones, of which 87% were detected only once. About 2.2% of the sample lies in the top ten. Sequenced material: peripheral blood. The receptors come from a woman between 45 and 65 years old who had recovered from COVID-19.

This chain connects TRBV19 to TRBJ1-5; tentatively, D is TRBD1 (5 bases). The CDR3 runs 16 residues. In germline, CDR1 is LNHDA, CDR2 SQIVND (reference sequence). The germline V and J ends were trimmed by 6 bases and 0 bases, with 15 bases remaining between them. Here the CDR3 DNA reads TGTGCCAGTAGGTATTCGACAGCGTATAGCAATCAGCCCCAGCATTTT. Translation: CASRYSTAYSNQPQHF.

The genes are TRBV19 and TRBJ2-1, with 7 bases that match TRBD2. There are 14 residues in the CDR3. The junction had 8 bases not matched to a gene; V was cut back by 4 bases and J by 8 bases. Germline V gene data show CDR1 as LNHDA and CDR2 as SQIVND (reference sequence). Here the CDR3 reads CASSTRDYGYEQFF. CDR3 DNA sequence: TGTGCCAGTAGTACCCGGGACTACGGCTATGAGCAGTTCTTC.

This sequence joins TRBV5-6 and TRBJ1-1, with D unclear. This CDR3 contains 14 residues. Trimming left V 0 bases short and J 1 base short, with 7 bases between. Germline V gene sequence: CDR1 SGHDT, CDR2 YYEEEE. CDR3 bases: TGTGCCAGCAGCTTGGATCCAGGGAACACTGAAGCTTTCTTT. Its protein product is CASSLDPGNTEAFF.

The V and J genes are TRBV28 and TRBJ2-5; D perhaps matches TRBD1 (6 bases). The CDR3 runs 16 residues. Germline V gives CDR1 MDHEN, CDR2 SYDVKM. Trimming removed 5 bases at V and 4 bases at J, with 20 bases between. This CDR3 reads CASSPIRAGVAETQYF. CDR3 sequence (DNA): TGTGCCAGCAGTCCGATACGGGCAGGGGTGGCAGAGACCCAGTACTTC. The complete variable domain, with remaining parts taken from reference TRBV28 and TRBJ2-5, reads DVKVTQSSRYLVKRTGEKVFLECVQDMDHENMFWYRQDPGLGLRLIYFSYDVKMKEKGDIPEGYSVSREKKERFSLILESASTNQTSMYLCASSPIRAGVAETQYFGPGTRLLVL.

This clone was observed a single time. The rearrangement links TRBV6-2 or TRBV6-3 to TRBJ2-2; 10 positions agree with TRBD2. The CDR3 is made up of 15 amino acids. V was pared by 6 bases and J by 6 bases, with 7 bases of the junction left unmatched. From germline, CDR1 is MNHEY and CDR2 SVGEGT. CDR3 in DNA: TGTGCCAGCAGCAGCGGGAGGGCCCTCGCCGGGGAGCTGTTTTTT. This encodes CASSSGRALAGELFF.

V usage is TRBV7-2 and J usage is TRBJ2-1; 9 bases agree with TRBD2. The V segment lost 2 bases and the J segment 9 bases; nucleotides outside the gene matches: 14. The CDR3 has 17 residues. Looked up from germline, CDR1 is SGHTA and CDR2 is FQGNSA. As DNA, the CDR3 is TGTGCCAGCAGCTTACAAGTACGAACTAGCGGGTTCCCTGAGCAGTTCTTC. It is translated as CASSLQVRTSGFPEQFF.

This clone was counted once. The V call is TRBV7-3, the J call TRBJ2-1; tentative D call: TRBD2 (5 bases). The V gene's germline CDR1 is SGHTA and CDR2 FQGTGA. V dropped 5 bases and J dropped 1 base, with 12 bases sitting between them. The CDR3 is made up of 15 amino acids. The CDR3 DNA reads as TGTGCCAGCAGCCTCATAGCGTCATCCTACAATGAGCAGTTCTTC. This encodes CASSLIASSYNEQFF. Full variable domain (rest looked up from reference TRBV7-3 and TRBJ2-1): GAGVSQTPSNKVTEKGKYVELRCDPISGHTALYWYRQSLGQGPEFLIYFQGTGAADDSGLPNDRFFAVRPEGSVSTLKIQRTERGDSAVYLCASSLIASSYNEQFFGPGTRLTVL.

The genes are TRBV2 and TRBJ2-3, with 8 bases lining up with TRBD2. CDR1 and CDR2 from the germline V gene are SNHLY and FYNNEI. J lost 5 bases, V lost 7 bases, and 8 bases had no gene match. The CDR3 sequence is 14 residues long. CDR3 sequence: CASNPPRGGDTQYF. CDR3 bases: TGTGCCAGCAACCCCCCCCGGGGGGGAGATACGCAGTATTTT.

The J gene is TRBJ1-1, the V gene TRBV29-1; TRBD1 matches 7 bases. Germline CDR1 reads SQVTM; CDR2 reads ANQGSEA. With 0 bases clipped from V and 5 bases from J, the junction kept 6 bases outside the gene matches. This CDR3 is built from 14 residues. The CDR3 bases are TGCAGCGTTGAAGAGAGTCAGGGGGGAACTGAAGCTTTCTTT. It specifies CSVEESQGGTEAFF.

The V call is TRBV2, the J call TRBJ2-3; 10 bases fit TRBD2. The CDR3 runs 17 residues. The germline V gene has CDR1 SNHLY and CDR2 FYNNEI. V lost 6 bases and J lost 4; bases outside the gene matches: 13. The CDR3, as DNA: TGTGCCAGCAGGGGACTGAAGTTCAGCGGGGGGGCAGATACGCAGTATTTT. It encodes CASRGLKFSGGADTQYF.

The chain is built from TRBV5-1 and TRBJ1-4; no definite D call. Trimming shortened V by 1 base and J by 8 bases, and 15 bases separated the two germline ends. This CDR3 has 15 amino acids. The germline V gene has CDR1 SGHRS and CDR2 YFSETQ. CDR3 sequence reads: CASSLSGTAAEKLFF. As DNA, the CDR3 is TGCGCCAGCAGCTTGTCTGGTACAGCCGCCGAAAAACTGTTTTTT.

The J gene is TRBJ1-4, the V gene TRBV28, with D hard to call. V lost 2 bases, J lost 10 bases, and 11 bases lay in between. The CDR3 is 13 amino acids. Germline CDR1 is MDHEN and CDR2 is SYDVKM. DNA for the CDR3: TGTGCCAGCAGTTTAATCCAGGAGGGAAAACTGTTTTTT. Amino acids: CASSLIQEGKLFF.

This chain joins TRBV7-6 and TRBJ1-3; tentative D call: TRBD1 (6 bases). This CDR3 spans 17 amino acids. With 1 base removed from V and 2 bases from J, the gap between germline ends came to 15 bases. The germline gives CDR1 SGHVS, CDR2 FNYEAQ. The CDR3 DNA reads TGTGCCAGCAGCTTAGGCGGAAGAGGACAGACTGGAAACACCATATATTTT. Protein sequence: CASSLGGRGQTGNTIYF.

The chain combines TRBV30 with TRBJ1-2; D unresolved. In germline, CDR1 is GTSNPN, CDR2 SVGIG (reference sequence). The CDR3 totals 12 residues. The germline V and J ends were trimmed by 2 bases and 3 bases, with 7 bases remaining between them. This chain's CDR3 is CAWSRQDYGYTF. Written as DNA, the CDR3 is TGTGCCTGGAGTCGGCAGGACTATGGCTACACCTTC.

This sequence joins TRBV3-1 (or the pseudogene TRBV3-2) and TRBJ1-6; D not resolved. Trimming pared 1 base from V and 10 bases from J, leaving 5 bases between. The CDR3 sequence is 12 residues long. CDR1 and CDR2 (germline): LGHDT, YNNKEL (reference sequence). The CDR3 bases are TGTGCCAGCAGCCAAGTCGGGTCACCCCTCCACTTT. This sequence encodes CASSQVGSPLHF.

The chain has TRBV9 and TRBJ2-2; TRBD2 agrees at 9 bases. V shed 0 bases and J 9 bases; nucleotides not matched to a gene: 12. This CDR3 region has 17 residues. Germline V gene sequence: CDR1 SGDLS, CDR2 YYNGEE. The CDR3 DNA follows: TGTGCCAGCAGCGTAGCTGGGGCGGGGGGGCCTGTCAGGGAGCTGTTTTTT. It translates to CASSVAGAGGPVRELFF. Combining the CDR3 with reference TRBV9 and TRBJ2-2 gives the whole variable domain DSGVTQTPKHLITATGQRVTLRCSPRSGDLSVYWYQQSLDQGLQFLIQYYNGEERAKGNILERFSAQQFPDLHSELNLSSLELGDSALYFCASSVAGAGGPVRELFFGEGSRLTVL.

This clone was recorded only once. This rearrangement joins TRBV19 to TRBJ1-2; TRBD1 might be the D (5 bases). The germline V gene encodes CDR1 LNHDA and CDR2 SQIVND (reference sequence). This CDR3 is built from 14 residues. The V and J ends lost 3 bases and 4 bases respectively, with 12 bases between them. The CDR3 DNA reads TGTGCCAGTAGTATGAGACAGCAATTCTATGGCTACACCTTC. Translated, it gives CASSMRQQFYGYTF.

The gene calls are TRBV9 and TRBJ2-3; D may be TRBD1 (6 bases). Germline CDR1 and CDR2: SGDLS and YYNGEE. Between the trimmed V and J ends, which lost 4 bases and 5 bases, there was a span of 23 bases. This CDR3 comprises 17 residues. For the CDR3, the DNA is TGTGCCAGCAGCTGGCGGGCAGGGGATTTCTTAGGAGATACGCAGTATTTT. Translated, it gives CASSWRAGDFLGDTQYF. The entire variable domain, with the rest obtained from reference TRBV9 and TRBJ2-3, is as follows: DSGVTQTPKHLITATGQRVTLRCSPRSGDLSVYWYQQSLDQGLQFLIQYYNGEERAKGNILERFSAQQFPDLHSELNLSSLELGDSALYFCASSWRAGDFLGDTQYFGPGTRLTVL.